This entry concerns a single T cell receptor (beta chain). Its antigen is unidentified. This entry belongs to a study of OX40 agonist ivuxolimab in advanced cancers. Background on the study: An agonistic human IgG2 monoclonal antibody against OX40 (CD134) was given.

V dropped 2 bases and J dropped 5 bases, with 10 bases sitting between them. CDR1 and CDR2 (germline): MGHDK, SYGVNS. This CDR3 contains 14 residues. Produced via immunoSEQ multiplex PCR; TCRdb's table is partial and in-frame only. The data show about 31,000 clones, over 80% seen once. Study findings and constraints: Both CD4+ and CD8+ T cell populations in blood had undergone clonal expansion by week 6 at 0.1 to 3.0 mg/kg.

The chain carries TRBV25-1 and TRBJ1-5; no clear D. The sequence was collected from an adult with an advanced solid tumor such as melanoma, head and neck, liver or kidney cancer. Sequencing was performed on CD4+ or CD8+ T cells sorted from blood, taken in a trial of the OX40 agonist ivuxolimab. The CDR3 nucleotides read TGTGCCAGCAGTGAACCAGGTCAGGATCAGCCCCAGCATTTT. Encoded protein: CASSEPGQDQPQHF.